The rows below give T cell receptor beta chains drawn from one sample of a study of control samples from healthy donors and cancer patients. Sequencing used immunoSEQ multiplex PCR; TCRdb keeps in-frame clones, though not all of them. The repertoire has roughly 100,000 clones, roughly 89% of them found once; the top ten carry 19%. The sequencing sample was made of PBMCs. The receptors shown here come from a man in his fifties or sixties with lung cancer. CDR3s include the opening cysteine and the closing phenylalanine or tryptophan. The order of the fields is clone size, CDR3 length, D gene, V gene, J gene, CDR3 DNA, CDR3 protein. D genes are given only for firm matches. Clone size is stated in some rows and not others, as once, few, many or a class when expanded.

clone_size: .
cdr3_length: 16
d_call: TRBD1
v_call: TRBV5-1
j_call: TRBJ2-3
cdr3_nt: TGCGCCAGCAGCATAGGACAGGGAGCCGTCACAGATACGCAGTATTTT
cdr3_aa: CASSIGQGAVTDTQYF

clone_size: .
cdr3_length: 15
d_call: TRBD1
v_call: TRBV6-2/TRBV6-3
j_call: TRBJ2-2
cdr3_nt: TGTGCCAGCAGTGGAAGACAGGGGGTAGCCGGGGAGCTGTTTTTT
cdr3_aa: CASSGRQGVAGELFF

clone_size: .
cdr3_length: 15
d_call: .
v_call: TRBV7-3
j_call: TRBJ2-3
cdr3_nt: TGTGCCAGCAGCTTTGGGGGACAAAACACAGATACGCAGTATTTT
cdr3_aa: CASSFGGQNTDTQYF

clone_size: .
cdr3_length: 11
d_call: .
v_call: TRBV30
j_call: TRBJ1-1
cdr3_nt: TGTGCCTGGAGTGGTCCCTTTGAAGCTTTCTTT
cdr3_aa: CAWSGPFEAFF

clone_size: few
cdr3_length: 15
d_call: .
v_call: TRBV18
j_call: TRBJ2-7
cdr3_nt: TGTGCCAGCTCATCACTCACCCGGGGCGAATACGAGCAGTACTTC
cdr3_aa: CASSSLTRGEYEQYF

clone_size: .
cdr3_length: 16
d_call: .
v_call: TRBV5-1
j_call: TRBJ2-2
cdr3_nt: TGCGCCAGCAGCACAGGACACGTCGCGAACACCGGGGAGCTGTTTTTT
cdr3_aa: CASSTGHVANTGELFF

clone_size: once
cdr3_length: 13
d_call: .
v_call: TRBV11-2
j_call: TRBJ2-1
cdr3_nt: TGTGCCAGCAGCTTAAGACAGATTTTGGAGCAGTTCTTC
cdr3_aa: CASSLRQILEQFF

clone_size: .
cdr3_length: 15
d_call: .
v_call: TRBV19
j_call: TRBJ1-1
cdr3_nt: TGTGCCAGTAGGCCCCTGCGTGGGGGGAACACTGAAGCTTTCTTT
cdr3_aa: CASRPLRGGNTEAFF

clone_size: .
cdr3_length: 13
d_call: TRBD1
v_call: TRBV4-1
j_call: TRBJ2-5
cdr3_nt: TGCGCCAGCAGCAGACAGGGTTGGGAGACCCAGTACTTC
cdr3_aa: CASSRQGWETQYF

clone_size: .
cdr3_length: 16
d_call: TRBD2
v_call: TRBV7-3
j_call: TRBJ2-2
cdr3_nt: TGTGCCAGCAGCTCCCAGCGGGGGGCTCACACCGGGGAGCTGTTTTTT
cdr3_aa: CASSSQRGAHTGELFF

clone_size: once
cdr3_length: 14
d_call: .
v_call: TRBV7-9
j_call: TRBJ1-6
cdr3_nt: TGTGCCAGCAGCTTAGGGGGTGGGAATTCACCCCTCCACTTT
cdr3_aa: CASSLGGGNSPLHF

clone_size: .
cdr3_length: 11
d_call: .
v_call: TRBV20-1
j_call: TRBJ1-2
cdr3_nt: TGCAGTGCTAGAGAGAGGTTCGGCTACACCTTC
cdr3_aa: CSARERFGYTF

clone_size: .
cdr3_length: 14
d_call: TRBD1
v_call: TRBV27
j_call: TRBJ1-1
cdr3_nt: TGTGCCAGCAGTTTATTACAGGGGGCTGGTGAAGCTTTCTTT
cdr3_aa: CASSLLQGAGEAFF

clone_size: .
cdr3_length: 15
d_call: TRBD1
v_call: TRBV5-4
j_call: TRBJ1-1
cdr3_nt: TGTGCCAGCAGCACAGGCAGGGGGCGGAACACTGAAGCTTTCTTT
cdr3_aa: CASSTGRGRNTEAFF

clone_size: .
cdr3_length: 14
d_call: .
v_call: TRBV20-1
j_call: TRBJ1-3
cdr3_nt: TGCAGTGCTAGTCGTCTATTCTCTGGAAACACCATATATTTT
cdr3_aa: CSASRLFSGNTIYF